This entry features one T cell receptor (beta chain) sequence. TCRdb's table, derived via immunoSEQ multiplex PCR, lists solely in-frame clones and lacks some. The sample has approximately 290,000 clones, about nine tenths seen once. This sample is part of a study of blood T cell repertoires in COVID-19. Trimming removed 4 bases from V and 0 bases from J, with 8 bases in between. Germline V gene sequence: CDR1 SGHRS, CDR2 YFSETQ. The CDR3 spans 15 residues. The sample comprised peripheral blood. This TCR was sampled from a woman aged 30 to 39 with COVID-19, enrolled during active disease. The V and J genes are TRBV5-1 and TRBJ2-6, with D perhaps matching TRBD2 (5 bases). The CDR3 DNA reads TGCGCCAGCAGCGGACTGATCTCTGGGGCCAACGTCCTGACTTTC. Amino acids: CASSGLISGANVLTF.